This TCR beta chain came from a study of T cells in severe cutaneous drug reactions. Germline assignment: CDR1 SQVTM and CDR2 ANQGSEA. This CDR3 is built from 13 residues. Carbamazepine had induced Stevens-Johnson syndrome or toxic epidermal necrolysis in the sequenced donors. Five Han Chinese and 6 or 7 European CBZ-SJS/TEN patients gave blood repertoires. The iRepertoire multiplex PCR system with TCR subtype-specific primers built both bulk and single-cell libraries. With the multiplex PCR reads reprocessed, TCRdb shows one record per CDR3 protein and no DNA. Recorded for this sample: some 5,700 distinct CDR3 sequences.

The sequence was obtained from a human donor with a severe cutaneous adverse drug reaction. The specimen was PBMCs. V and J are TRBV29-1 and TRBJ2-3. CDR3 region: CSVEGDSTDTQYF.